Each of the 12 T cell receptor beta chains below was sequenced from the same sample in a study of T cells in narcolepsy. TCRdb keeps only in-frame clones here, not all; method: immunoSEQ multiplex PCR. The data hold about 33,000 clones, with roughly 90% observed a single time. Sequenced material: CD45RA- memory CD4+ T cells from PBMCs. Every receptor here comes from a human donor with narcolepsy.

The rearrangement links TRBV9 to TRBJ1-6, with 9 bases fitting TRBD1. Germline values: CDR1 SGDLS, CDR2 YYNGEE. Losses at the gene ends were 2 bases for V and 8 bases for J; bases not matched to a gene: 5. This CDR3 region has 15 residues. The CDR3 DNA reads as TGTGCCAGCAGCGTCGGGACAGGGCTGGATTCACCCCTCCACTTT. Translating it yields CASSVGTGLDSPLHF.

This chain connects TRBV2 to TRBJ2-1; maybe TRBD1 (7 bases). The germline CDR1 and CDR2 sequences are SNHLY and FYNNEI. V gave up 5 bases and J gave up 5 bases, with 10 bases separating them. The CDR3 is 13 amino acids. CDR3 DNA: TGTGCCAGCAGTCCCAGGGGGGACAATGAGCAGTTCTTC. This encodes CASSPRGDNEQFF. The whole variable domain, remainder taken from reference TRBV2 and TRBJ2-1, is EPEVTQTPSHQVTQMGQEVILRCVPISNHLYFYWYRQILGQKVEFLVSFYNNEISEKSEIFDDQFSVERPDGSNFTLKIRSTKLEDSAMYFCASSPRGDNEQFFGPGTRLTVL.

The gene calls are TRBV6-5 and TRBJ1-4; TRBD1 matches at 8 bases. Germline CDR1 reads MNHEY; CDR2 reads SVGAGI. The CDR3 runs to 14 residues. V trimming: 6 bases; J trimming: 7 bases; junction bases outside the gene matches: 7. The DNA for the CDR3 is TGTGCCAGCAGCCGGGGACAGGCTGGTGAAAAACTGTTTTTT. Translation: CASSRGQAGEKLFF.

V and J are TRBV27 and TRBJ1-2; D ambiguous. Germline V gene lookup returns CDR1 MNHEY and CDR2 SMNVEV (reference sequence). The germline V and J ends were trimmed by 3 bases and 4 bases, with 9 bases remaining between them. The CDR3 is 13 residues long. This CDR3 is CASSFLGVYGYTF. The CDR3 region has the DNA TGTGCCAGCAGTTTCTTGGGAGTCTATGGCTACACCTTC.

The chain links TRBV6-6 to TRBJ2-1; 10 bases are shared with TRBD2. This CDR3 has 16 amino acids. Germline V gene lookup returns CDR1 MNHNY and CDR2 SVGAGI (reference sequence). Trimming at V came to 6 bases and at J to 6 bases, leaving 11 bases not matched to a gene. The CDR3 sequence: CASSRQASGGFNEQFF. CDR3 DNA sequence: TGTGCCAGCAGCCGCCAAGCTAGCGGGGGATTCAATGAGCAGTTCTTC.

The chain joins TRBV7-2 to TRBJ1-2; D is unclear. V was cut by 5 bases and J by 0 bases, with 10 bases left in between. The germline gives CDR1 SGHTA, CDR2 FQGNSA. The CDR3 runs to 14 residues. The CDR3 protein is CASSLSVSNYGYTF. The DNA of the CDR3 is TGTGCCAGCAGCCTCTCGGTGTCTAACTATGGCTACACCTTC.

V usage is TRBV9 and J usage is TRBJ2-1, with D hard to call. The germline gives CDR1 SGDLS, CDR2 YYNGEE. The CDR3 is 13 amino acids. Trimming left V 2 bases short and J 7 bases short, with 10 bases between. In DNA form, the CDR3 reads TGTGCCAGCAGCGTGCAGTTTATGAATGAGCAGTTCTTC. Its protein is CASSVQFMNEQFF.

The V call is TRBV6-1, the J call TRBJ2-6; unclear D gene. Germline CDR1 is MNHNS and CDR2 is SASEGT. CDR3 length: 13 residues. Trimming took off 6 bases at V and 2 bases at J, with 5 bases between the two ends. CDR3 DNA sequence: TGTGCCAGCAGGTACCCTGGGGCCAACGTCCTGACTTTC. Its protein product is CASRYPGANVLTF.

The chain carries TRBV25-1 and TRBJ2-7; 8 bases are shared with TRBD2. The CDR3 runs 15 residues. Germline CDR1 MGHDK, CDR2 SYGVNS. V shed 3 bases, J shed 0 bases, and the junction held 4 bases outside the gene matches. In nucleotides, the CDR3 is TGTGCCAGCAGTGATAGCGGGGCGATCTCCTACGAGCAGTACTTC. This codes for CASSDSGAISYEQYF.

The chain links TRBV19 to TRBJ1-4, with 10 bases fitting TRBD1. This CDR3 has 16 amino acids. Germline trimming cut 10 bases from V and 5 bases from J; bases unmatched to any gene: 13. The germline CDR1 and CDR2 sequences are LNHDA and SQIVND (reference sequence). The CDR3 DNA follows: TGTGCCACCCGGGACAGGGGAGTGCTCGGGAATGAAAAACTGTTTTTT. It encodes CATRDRGVLGNEKLFF.

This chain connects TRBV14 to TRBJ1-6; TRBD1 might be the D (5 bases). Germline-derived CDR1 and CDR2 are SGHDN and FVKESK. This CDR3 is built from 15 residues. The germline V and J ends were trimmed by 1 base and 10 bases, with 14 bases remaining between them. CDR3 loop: CASSQGGRVRSPLHF. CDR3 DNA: TGTGCCAGCAGCCAAGGTGGCAGGGTACGGTCACCCCTCCACTTT.

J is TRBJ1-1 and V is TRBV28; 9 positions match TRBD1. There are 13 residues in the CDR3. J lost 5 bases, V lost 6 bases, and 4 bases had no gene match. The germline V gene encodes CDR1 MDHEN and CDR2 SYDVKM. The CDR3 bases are TGTGCCAGCAGCGGGACAGGGCGGACTGAAGCTTTCTTT. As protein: CASSGTGRTEAFF.